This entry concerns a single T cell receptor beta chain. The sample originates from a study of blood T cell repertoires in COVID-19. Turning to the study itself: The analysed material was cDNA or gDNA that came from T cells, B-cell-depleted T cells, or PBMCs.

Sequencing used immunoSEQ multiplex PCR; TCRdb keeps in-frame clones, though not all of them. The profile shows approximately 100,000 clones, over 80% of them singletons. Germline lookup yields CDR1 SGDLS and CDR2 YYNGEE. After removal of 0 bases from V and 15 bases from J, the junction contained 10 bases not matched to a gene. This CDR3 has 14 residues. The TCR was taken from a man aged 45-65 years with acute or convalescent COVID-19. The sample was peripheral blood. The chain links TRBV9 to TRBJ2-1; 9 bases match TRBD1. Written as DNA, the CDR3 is TGTGCCAGCAGCGTAGGGGGACAGGGCGCATGGCCGTTCTTC. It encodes CASSVGGQGAWPFF.